These T cell receptor beta chains were read from a single sample in a study of cytomegalovirus exposure and HLA in healthy donors. Sequencing was performed with immunoSEQ multiplex PCR; in TCRdb, only in-frame clones are kept and a portion is missing. The sample includes more than 130,000 clones, about three quarters of them seen just once. The sample was PBMCs. All receptors come from a human donor in good health. Both conserved end residues are part of each CDR3. Each record gives: J gene, clone size, V gene, D gene, CDR3 protein, CDR3 DNA. The D gene is left open where the match is weak. Size tells how often a clone was seen (once, few, many) or the class of an expanded clone, and some rows leave it out.

J gene: TRBJ2-7; clone size: -; V gene: TRBV4-2; D gene: -; CDR3 protein: CASSQESLAMSSYEQYF; CDR3 DNA: TGTGCCAGCAGCCAAGAGAGTTTAGCGATGAGCTCCTACGAGCAGTACTTC
J gene: TRBJ2-1; clone size: -; V gene: TRBV5-6; D gene: -; CDR3 protein: CASSLSGREQFF; CDR3 DNA: TGTGCCAGCAGCTTGTCCGGGAGAGAGCAGTTCTTC
J gene: TRBJ2-1; clone size: -; V gene: TRBV12-5; D gene: -; CDR3 protein: CAGAGQGSEQFF; CDR3 DNA: TGTGCAGGGGCGGGGCAGGGCAGTGAGCAGTTCTTC
J gene: TRBJ2-2; clone size: -; V gene: TRBV5-1; D gene: TRBD1; CDR3 protein: CASSHRQGARELFF; CDR3 DNA: TGCGCCAGCAGCCACCGACAGGGGGCAAGGGAGCTGTTTTTT
J gene: TRBJ2-7; clone size: -; V gene: TRBV5-4; D gene: TRBD2; CDR3 protein: CASSLTSGGVYEQYF; CDR3 DNA: TGTGCCAGCAGCTTGACTAGCGGGGGGGTATACGAGCAGTACTTC
J gene: TRBJ2-2; clone size: -; V gene: TRBV30; D gene: TRBD2; CDR3 protein: CAWSSLAGASGELFF; CDR3 DNA: TGTGCCTGGAGTTCACTAGCGGGAGCCTCCGGGGAGCTGTTTTTT
J gene: TRBJ2-2; clone size: -; V gene: TRBV27; D gene: -; CDR3 protein: CASSRGTGELFF; CDR3 DNA: TGTGCCAGCAGCCGGGGGACCGGGGAGCTGTTTTTT
J gene: TRBJ2-3; clone size: -; V gene: TRBV11-2; D gene: -; CDR3 protein: CASSLYVADTQYF; CDR3 DNA: TGTGCCAGCAGCTTATATGTTGCAGATACGCAGTATTTT
J gene: TRBJ2-3; clone size: -; V gene: TRBV10-3; D gene: -; CDR3 protein: CAISGASTDTQYF; CDR3 DNA: TGTGCCATCAGTGGCGCTAGCACAGATACGCAGTATTTT
J gene: TRBJ2-3; clone size: -; V gene: TRBV2; D gene: -; CDR3 protein: CASSVGQGSDTQYF; CDR3 DNA: TGTGCCAGCAGTGTGGGGCAGGGTTCGGATACGCAGTATTTT
J gene: TRBJ1-5; clone size: -; V gene: TRBV10-1; D gene: -; CDR3 protein: CASSQDRNQPQHF; CDR3 DNA: TGCGCCAGCAGTCAGGACAGAAATCAGCCCCAGCATTTT
J gene: TRBJ1-5; clone size: -; V gene: TRBV28; D gene: TRBD1; CDR3 protein: CASRHRGLNSGHQPQHF; CDR3 DNA: TGTGCCAGCAGACACAGGGGGCTGAATAGCGGGCATCAGCCCCAGCATTTT
J gene: TRBJ1-3; clone size: -; V gene: TRBV21-1; D gene: -; CDR3 protein: CASSRGWGGLGGNTIYF; CDR3 DNA: TGTGCCAGCTCTAGGGGGTGGGGGGGCCTCGGAGGAAACACCATATATTTT
J gene: TRBJ2-2; clone size: -; V gene: TRBV6-5; D gene: -; CDR3 protein: CASSYSNRVRGGELFF; CDR3 DNA: TGTGCCAGCAGTTACTCGAACAGGGTTAGGGGCGGGGAGCTGTTTTTT
J gene: TRBJ2-2; clone size: -; V gene: TRBV5-4; D gene: -; CDR3 protein: CASSPSGPMAYTGELFF; CDR3 DNA: TGTGCCAGCAGCCCCAGCGGCCCAATGGCGTATACCGGGGAGCTGTTTTTT
J gene: TRBJ2-1; clone size: -; V gene: TRBV30; D gene: -; CDR3 protein: CAWNIAISGEQFF; CDR3 DNA: TGTGCCTGGAATATTGCCATTAGTGGTGAGCAGTTCTTC
J gene: TRBJ1-1; clone size: few; V gene: TRBV27; D gene: TRBD1; CDR3 protein: CASSFYGTANTEAFF; CDR3 DNA: TGTGCCAGCAGTTTCTATGGGACAGCGAACACTGAAGCTTTCTTT
J gene: TRBJ2-1; clone size: -; V gene: TRBV29-1; D gene: TRBD2; CDR3 protein: CSGLAGVYNEQFF; CDR3 DNA: TGCAGCGGACTAGCGGGGGTATACAATGAGCAGTTCTTC
J gene: TRBJ1-3; clone size: -; V gene: TRBV19; D gene: -; CDR3 protein: CASSGRQASGNTIYF; CDR3 DNA: TGTGCCAGTAGTGGTCGACAGGCCTCTGGAAACACCATATATTTT
J gene: TRBJ2-3; clone size: few; V gene: TRBV7-2; D gene: TRBD1; CDR3 protein: CASSLTTGALTDTQYF; CDR3 DNA: TGTGCCAGCAGCTTAACGACAGGGGCCCTCACAGATACGCAGTATTTT
J gene: TRBJ2-3; clone size: once; V gene: TRBV6-5; D gene: TRBD1; CDR3 protein: CASSYGGTGPTDTQYF; CDR3 DNA: TGTGCCAGCAGTTACGGTGGGACAGGGCCCACAGATACGCAGTATTTT
J gene: TRBJ1-6; clone size: -; V gene: TRBV11-2; D gene: TRBD1; CDR3 protein: CASSLGDRVRSPLHF; CDR3 DNA: TGTGCCAGCAGCTTAGGGGACAGGGTCCGATCACCCCTCCACTTT
J gene: TRBJ2-7; clone size: few; V gene: TRBV6-6; D gene: -; CDR3 protein: CASSPQYEQYF; CDR3 DNA: TGTGCCAGCAGCCCCCAATACGAGCAGTACTTC
J gene: TRBJ2-5; clone size: -; V gene: TRBV28; D gene: TRBD2; CDR3 protein: CASSLIGTIQETQYF; CDR3 DNA: TGTGCCAGCAGTCTGATAGGGACTATCCAAGAGACCCAGTACTTC
J gene: TRBJ1-1; clone size: few; V gene: TRBV7-2; D gene: -; CDR3 protein: CASSPGQTRTEAFF; CDR3 DNA: TGTGCCAGCAGCCCAGGACAGACTCGGACTGAAGCTTTCTTT